This T cell receptor beta chain came from a study of T cell repertoires in cytomegalovirus infection (dated by TCRdb to between 2019 and 2020). Regarding the study in general: Recently identified HLA-C-restricted CMV epitopes, whose presentation resists viral immunomodulation, were targeted by peptide stimulations together with well-studied HLA-B-restricted epitopes. Donor HLA type was relevant to the analysis, as public TCR beta signatures indicated carriage of CMV infection together with the matching HLA type. Broad study findings and their caveats: The ex vivo response was dominated by HLA-C-restricted CMV-specific TCR beta clonotypes, and the single most frequent clonotype in two of eight donors was supplied by these HLA-C-restricted clonotypes. Cumulative frequency of public TCR beta family members discriminated carriers of CMV infection plus the relevant HLA type in this cohort and an independent roughly 320-donor cohort.

In this sample, this clonotype turned up a few times. The antigen this receptor binds is unknown. It has no much larger one-base neighbor in the sample; base qualities were not kept. Sequencing used an Illumina HiSeq 1500. TCRdb's own reprocessing of the public reads used fastp at Q25 and MiXCR and kept productive beta chains. Identical CDR3 proteins give one entry, which carries the most common genes and DNA. The table for this sample lists some 800,000 distinct CDR3 sequences; approximately 29% of them were counted only once. In total, the top ten clones hold 9.5% to 15% of the sample. The intended sense of this specimen's treatment or condition label: in vitro stimulation with specific CMV peptide epitopes to enrich CMV-specific T cells. This TCR derives from a human donor in good health (CMV status not recorded). Some clones in this sample may be carry-over from other donors' samples. Sequenced here: cultured CD8+ T cells from PBMCs, sampled from culture after CMV antigen stimulation.

CDR3 loop: CASRSGGAYNEQFF. The nucleotides are TGTGCCAGCAGAAGCGGGGGTGCCTACAATGAGCAGTTCTTC. The chain uses TRBV27 and TRBJ2-1; 8 junctional bases match TRBD2. The CDR3 sequence holds 14 residues, the cysteine and phenylalanine included. The DNA shown is the 42-base CDR3, in frame from base 1. CDR1 MNHEY and CDR2 SMNVEV are derived from the germline V gene (reference sequence). V and J are trimmed by 6 bases and 2 bases, and the gene matches miss 3 bases of the junction.